This T cell receptor (beta chain) stems from a study of blood T cell repertoires in COVID-19. In the authors' workflow: The assay estimated nucleated cells by amplifying reference gene primers. Assay: immunoSEQ multiplex PCR; the TCRdb copy retains only in-frame clones and omits some. The V and J calls and clone size come from that table; D and trimming were worked out from the DNA. The table has around 42,000 clones, roughly 89% seen once. The V and J ends lost 0 bases and 4 bases respectively, with 18 bases between them. The germline CDR1 and CDR2 sequences are SNHLY and FYNNEI. The length of the CDR3 is 17 residues.

Sequencing was done on a sample of peripheral blood. This sequence was found in a man in his fifties or sixties with active COVID-19. The chain recombines TRBV2 with TRBJ1-2; D remains unclear. CDR3 bases: TGTGCCAGCAGTGAAGCGTATAGTGTAGTCTCCATCTATGGCTACACCTTC. Translating gives CASSEAYSVVSIYGYTF.